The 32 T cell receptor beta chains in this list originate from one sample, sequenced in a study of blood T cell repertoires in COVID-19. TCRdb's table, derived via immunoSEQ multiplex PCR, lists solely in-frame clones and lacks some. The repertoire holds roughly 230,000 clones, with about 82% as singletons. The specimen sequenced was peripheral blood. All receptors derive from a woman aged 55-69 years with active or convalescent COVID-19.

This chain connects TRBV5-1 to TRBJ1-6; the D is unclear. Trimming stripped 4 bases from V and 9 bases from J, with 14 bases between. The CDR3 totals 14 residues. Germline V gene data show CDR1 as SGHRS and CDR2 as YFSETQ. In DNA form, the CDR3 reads TGCGCCAGCAGCACGCGGGAGGCCGGTTCACCCCTCCACTTT. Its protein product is CASSTREAGSPLHF.

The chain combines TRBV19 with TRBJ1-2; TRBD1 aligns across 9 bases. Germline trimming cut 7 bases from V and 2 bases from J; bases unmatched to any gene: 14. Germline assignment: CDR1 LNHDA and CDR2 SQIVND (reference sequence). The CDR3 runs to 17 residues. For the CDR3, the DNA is TGTGCCAGTACCCCCCGGGACAGGGTTTATTCCAACTATGGCTACACCTTC. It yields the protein CASTPRDRVYSNYGYTF. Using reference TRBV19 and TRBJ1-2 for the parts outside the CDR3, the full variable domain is DGGITQSPKYLFRKEGQNVTLSCEQNLNHDAMYWYRQDPGQGLRLIYYSQIVNDFQKGDIAEGYSVSREKKESFPLTVTSAQKNPTAFYLCASTPRDRVYSNYGYTFGSGTRLTVV.

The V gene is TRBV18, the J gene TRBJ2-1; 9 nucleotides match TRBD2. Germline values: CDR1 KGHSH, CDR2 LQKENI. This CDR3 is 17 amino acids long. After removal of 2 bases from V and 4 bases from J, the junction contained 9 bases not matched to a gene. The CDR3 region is CASSPAVGSGSYNEQFF. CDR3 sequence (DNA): TGTGCCAGCTCACCAGCTGTAGGTAGCGGGAGTTACAATGAGCAGTTCTTC.

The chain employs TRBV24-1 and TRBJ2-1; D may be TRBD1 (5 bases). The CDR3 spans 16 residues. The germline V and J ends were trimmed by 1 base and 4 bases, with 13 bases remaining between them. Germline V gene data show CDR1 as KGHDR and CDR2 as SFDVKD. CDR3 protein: CATSDFNRIGYNEQFF. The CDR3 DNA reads TGTGCCACCAGTGATTTCAACAGGATTGGGTACAATGAGCAGTTCTTC.

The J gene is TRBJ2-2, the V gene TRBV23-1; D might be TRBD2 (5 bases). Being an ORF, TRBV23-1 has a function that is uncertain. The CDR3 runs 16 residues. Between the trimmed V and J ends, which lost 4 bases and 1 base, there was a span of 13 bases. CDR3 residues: CASSLPRVENTGELFF. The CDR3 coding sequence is TGCGCCAGCAGTCTACCGCGGGTTGAGAACACCGGGGAGCTGTTTTTT.

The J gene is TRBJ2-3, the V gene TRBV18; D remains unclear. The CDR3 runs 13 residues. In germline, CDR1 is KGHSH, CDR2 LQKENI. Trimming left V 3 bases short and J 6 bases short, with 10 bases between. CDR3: CASSPPSVDTQYF. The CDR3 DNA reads TGTGCCAGCTCACCCCCGAGTGTTGATACGCAGTATTTT. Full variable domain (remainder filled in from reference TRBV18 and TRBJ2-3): NAGVMQNPRHLVRRRGQEARLRCSPMKGHSHVYWYRQLPEEGLKFMVYLQKENIIDESGMPKERFSAEFPKEGPSILRIQQVVRGDSAAYFCASSPPSVDTQYFGPGTRLTVL.

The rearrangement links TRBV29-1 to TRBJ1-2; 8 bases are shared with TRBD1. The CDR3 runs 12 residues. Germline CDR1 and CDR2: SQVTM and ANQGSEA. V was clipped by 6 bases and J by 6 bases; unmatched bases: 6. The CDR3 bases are TGCAGCGTAGGACAGGGAATGGATGGCTACACCTTC. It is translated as CSVGQGMDGYTF. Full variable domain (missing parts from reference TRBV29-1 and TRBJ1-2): SAVISQKPSRDICQRGTSLTIQCQVDSQVTMMFWYRQQPGQSLTLIATANQGSEATYESGFVIDKFPISRPNLTFSTLTVSNMSPEDSSIYLCSVGQGMDGYTFGSGTRLTVV.

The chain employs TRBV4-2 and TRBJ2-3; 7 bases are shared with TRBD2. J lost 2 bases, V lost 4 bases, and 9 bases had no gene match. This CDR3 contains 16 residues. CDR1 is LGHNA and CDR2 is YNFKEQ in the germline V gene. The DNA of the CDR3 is TGTGCCAGCAGCCGGGGGGAGGGACGGGACACAGATACGCAGTATTTT. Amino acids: CASSRGEGRDTDTQYF.

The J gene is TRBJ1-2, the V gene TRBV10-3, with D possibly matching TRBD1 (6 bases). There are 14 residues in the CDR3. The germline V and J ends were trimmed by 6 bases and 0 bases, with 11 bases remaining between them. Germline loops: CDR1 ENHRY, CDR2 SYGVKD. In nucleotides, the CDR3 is TGTGCCATCAGGACAGGCCCTACTAACTATGGCTACACCTTC. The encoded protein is CAIRTGPTNYGYTF.

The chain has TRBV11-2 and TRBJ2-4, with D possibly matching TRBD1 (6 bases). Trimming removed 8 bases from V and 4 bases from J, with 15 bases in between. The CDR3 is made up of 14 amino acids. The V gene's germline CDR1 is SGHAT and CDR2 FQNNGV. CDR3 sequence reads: CASAPGHRKNIQYF. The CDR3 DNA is TGTGCCAGCGCCCCGGGACATAGAAAAAACATTCAGTACTTC.

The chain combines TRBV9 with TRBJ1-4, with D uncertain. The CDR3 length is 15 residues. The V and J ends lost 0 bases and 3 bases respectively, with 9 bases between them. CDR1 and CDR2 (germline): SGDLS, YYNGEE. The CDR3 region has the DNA TGTGCCAGCAGCGTAGGCGGGGAGGCTAATGAAAAACTGTTTTTT. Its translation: CASSVGGEANEKLFF.

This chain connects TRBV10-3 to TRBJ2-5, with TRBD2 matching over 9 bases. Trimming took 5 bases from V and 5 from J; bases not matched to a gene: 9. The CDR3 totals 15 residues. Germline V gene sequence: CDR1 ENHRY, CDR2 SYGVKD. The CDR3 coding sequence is TGTGCCATCAGTAGCACTAGCGGGTTGAGTGAGACCCAGTACTTC. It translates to CAISSTSGLSETQYF.

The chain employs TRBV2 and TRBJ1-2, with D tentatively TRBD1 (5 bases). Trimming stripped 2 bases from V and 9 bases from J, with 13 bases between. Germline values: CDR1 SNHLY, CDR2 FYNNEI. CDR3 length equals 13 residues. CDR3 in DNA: TGTGCCAGCAGTGAATATATTCAGGGAAGCTACACCTTC. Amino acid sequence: CASSEYIQGSYTF.

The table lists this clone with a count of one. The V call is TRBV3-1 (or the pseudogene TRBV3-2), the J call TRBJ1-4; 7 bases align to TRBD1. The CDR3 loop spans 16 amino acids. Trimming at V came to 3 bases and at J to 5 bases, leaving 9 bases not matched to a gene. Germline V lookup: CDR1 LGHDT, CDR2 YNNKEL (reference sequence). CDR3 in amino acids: CASSHGYRGDNEKLFF. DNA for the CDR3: TGTGCCAGCAGCCACGGATACAGGGGAGACAATGAAAAACTGTTTTTT.

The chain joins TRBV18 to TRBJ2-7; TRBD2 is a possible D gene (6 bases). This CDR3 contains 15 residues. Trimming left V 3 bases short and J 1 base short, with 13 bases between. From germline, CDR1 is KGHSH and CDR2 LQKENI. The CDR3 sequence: CASSPGAAGSYEQYV. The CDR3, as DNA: TGTGCCAGCTCACCCGGAGCAGCGGGTTCCTACGAGCAGTACGTC.

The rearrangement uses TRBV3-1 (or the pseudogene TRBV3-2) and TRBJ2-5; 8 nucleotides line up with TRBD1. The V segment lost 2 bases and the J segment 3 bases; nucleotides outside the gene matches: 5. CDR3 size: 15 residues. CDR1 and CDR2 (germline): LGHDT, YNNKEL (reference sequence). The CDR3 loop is CASSQQGADKETQYF. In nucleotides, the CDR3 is TGTGCCAGCAGCCAACAGGGGGCGGACAAAGAGACCCAGTACTTC.

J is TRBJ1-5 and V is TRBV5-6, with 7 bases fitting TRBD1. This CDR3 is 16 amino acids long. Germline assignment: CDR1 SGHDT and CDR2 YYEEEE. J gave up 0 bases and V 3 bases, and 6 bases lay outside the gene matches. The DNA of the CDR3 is TGTGCCAGCAGCTCGGGTACAGGGGATAGCAATCAGCCCCAGCATTTT. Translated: CASSSGTGDSNQPQHF.

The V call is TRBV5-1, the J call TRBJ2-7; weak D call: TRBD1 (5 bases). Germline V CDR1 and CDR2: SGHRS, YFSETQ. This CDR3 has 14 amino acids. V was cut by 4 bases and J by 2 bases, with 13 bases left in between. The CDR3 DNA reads TGCGCCAGCAGCGAAGGGGTTTACCCCTACGAGCAGTACTTC. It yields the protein CASSEGVYPYEQYF.

The CDR3: CASSPVPGQGAYEQYF. CDR3 in DNA: TGTGCCAGCAGCCCGGTACCGGGACAGGGGGCATACGAGCAGTACTTC. V gene TRBV2 combines with J gene TRBJ2-7, with 12 bases lining up with TRBD1. From germline, CDR1 is SNHLY and CDR2 FYNNEI. The CDR3 loop spans 16 amino acids. V lost 6 bases to trimming and J lost 4 bases; unmatched junction nucleotides: 10.

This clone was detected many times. CDR3 sequence: CASSSRLEGTDTQYF. CDR3 nucleotides: TGTGCCAGCAGCTCTAGACTAGAGGGCACAGATACGCAGTATTTT. The chain is built from TRBV7-9 and TRBJ2-3, with TRBD2 as a possible D gene (6 bases). CDR3 size: 15 residues. The V and J ends lost 4 bases and 1 base respectively, with 12 bases between them. Germline V lookup: CDR1 SEHNR, CDR2 FQNEAQ (reference sequence).

The CDR3 spells CATSDFGGGTDTQYF. The DNA for the CDR3 is TGTGCCACCAGTGATTTCGGGGGGGGGACAGATACGCAGTATTTT. This chain uses TRBV24-1 with TRBJ2-3, with TRBD2 matching over 8 bases. Germline-derived CDR1 and CDR2 are KGHDR and SFDVKD. V gave up 1 base and J gave up 3 bases; unmatched junction bases: 2. The length of the CDR3 is 15 residues.

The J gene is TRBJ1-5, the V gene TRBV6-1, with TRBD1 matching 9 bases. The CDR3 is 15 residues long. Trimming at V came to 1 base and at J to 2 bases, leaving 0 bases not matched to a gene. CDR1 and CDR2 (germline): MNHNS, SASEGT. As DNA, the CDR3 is TGTGCCAGCAGTGAAGGGACAGGGGGCAATCAGCCCCAGCATTTT. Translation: CASSEGTGGNQPQHF.

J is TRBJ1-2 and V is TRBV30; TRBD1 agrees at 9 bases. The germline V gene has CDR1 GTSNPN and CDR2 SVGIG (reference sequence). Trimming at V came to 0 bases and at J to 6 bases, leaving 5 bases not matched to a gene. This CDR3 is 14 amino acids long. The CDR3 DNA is TGTGCCTGGAGTGTACTGGGGACAGGGCATGGCTACACCTTC. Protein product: CAWSVLGTGHGYTF. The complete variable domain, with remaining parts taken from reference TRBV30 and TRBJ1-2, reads SQTIHQWPATLVQPVGSPLSLECTVEGTSNPNLYWYRQAAGRGLQLLFYSVGIGQISSEVPQNLSASRPQDRQFILSSKKLLLSDSGFYLCAWSVLGTGHGYTFGSGTRLTVV.

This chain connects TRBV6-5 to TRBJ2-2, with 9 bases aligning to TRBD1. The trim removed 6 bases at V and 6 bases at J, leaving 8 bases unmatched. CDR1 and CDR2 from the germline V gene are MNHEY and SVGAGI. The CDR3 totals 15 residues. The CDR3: CASRQGQGRAGELFF. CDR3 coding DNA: TGTGCCAGCAGACAAGGACAGGGGCGCGCCGGGGAGCTGTTTTTT.

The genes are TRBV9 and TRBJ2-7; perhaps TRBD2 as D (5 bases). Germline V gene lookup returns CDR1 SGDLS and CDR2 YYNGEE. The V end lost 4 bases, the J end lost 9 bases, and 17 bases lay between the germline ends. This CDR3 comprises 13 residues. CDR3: CASSPGAEGVQYV. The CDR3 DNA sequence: TGTGCCAGCAGCCCCGGAGCCGAGGGTGTGCAGTACGTC.

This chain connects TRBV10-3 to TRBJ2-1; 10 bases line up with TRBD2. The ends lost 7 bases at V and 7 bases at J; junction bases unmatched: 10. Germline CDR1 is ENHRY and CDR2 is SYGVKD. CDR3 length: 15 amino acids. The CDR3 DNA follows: TGTGCCATCAACCAGGGGCTAGCGGGAGCAAATGAGCAGTTCTTC. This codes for CAINQGLAGANEQFF.

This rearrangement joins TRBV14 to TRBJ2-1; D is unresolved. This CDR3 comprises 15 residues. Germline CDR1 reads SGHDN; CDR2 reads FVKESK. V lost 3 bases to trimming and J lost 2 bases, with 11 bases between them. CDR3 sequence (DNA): TGTGCCAGCAGCCACCTGAGAGACACCTACAATGAGCAGTTCTTC. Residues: CASSHLRDTYNEQFF. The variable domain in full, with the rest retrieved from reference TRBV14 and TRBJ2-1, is EAGVTQFPSHSVIEKGQTVTLRCDPISGHDNLYWYRRVMGKEIKFLLHFVKESKQDESGMPNNRFLAERTGGTYSTLKVQPAELEDSGVYFCASSHLRDTYNEQFFGPGTRLTVL.

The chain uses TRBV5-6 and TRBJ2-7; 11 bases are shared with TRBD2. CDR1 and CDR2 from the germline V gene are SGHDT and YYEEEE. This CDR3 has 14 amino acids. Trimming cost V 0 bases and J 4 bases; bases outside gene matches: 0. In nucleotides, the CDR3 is TGTGCCAGCAGCTTGGTAGCGGGAGGGTACGAGCAGTACTTC. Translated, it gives CASSLVAGGYEQYF.

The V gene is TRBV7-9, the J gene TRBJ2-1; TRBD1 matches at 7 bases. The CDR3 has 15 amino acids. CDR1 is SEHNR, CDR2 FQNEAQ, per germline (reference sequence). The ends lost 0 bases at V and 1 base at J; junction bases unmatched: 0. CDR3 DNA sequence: TGTGCCAGCAGCTTAGCACAGGGGTCCTACAATGAGCAGTTCTTC. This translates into CASSLAQGSYNEQFF. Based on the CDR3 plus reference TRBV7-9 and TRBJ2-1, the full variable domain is DTGVSQNPRHKITKRGQNVTFRCDPISEHNRLYWYRQTLGQGPEFLTYFQNEAQLEKSRLLSDRFSAERPKGSFSTLEIQRTEQGDSAMYLCASSLAQGSYNEQFFGPGTRLTVL.

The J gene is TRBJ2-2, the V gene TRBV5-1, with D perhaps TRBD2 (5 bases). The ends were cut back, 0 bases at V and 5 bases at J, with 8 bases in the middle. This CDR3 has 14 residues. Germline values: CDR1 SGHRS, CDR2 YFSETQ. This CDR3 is CASSLGTDTGELFF. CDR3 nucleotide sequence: TGCGCCAGCAGCTTGGGGACTGATACCGGGGAGCTGTTTTTT.

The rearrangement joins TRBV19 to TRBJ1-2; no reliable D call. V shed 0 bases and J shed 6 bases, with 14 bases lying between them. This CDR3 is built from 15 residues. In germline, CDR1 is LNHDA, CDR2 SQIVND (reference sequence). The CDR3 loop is CASSIEGLGRDGYTF. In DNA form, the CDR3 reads TGTGCCAGTAGTATAGAAGGGTTAGGGAGGGATGGCTACACCTTC. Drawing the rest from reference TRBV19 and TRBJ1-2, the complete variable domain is DGGITQSPKYLFRKEGQNVTLSCEQNLNHDAMYWYRQDPGQGLRLIYYSQIVNDFQKGDIAEGYSVSREKKESFPLTVTSAQKNPTAFYLCASSIEGLGRDGYTFGSGTRLTVV.

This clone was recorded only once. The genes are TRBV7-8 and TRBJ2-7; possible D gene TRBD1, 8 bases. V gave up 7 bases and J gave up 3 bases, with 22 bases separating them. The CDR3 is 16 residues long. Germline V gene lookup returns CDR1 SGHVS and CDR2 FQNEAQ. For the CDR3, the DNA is TGTGCCAGCAACAAAAATACAGGGGGGGGCCTCTACGAGCAGTACTTC. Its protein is CASNKNTGGGLYEQYF.